Sequencing of this TCR beta chain was carried out in a study of cytotoxic CD8 clonotypes in ibrutinib-treated CLL. General study results and limits: Stable or contracted on treatment, public clonotypes were also uncommon. Clonality was higher at baseline than in age-matched healthy donors and tracked circulating CD8+ T-cell counts.

Germline CDR1 and CDR2: SNHLY and FYNNEI. With 6 bases clipped from V and 6 bases from J, the junction kept 8 bases outside the gene matches. The CDR3 spans 15 residues. To note about this clone: Its target is not known.

With sequencing, the targeted depth ranged from 1 in 200,000 to 1 in 1 million T cells. Sequencing used immunoSEQ multiplex PCR; TCRdb keeps in-frame clones, though not all of them. In the table there are about 140,000 clones, more than 70% of which are singletons. The V gene is TRBV2, the J gene TRBJ2-2, with 9 bases fitting TRBD1. Sequenced here: PBMCs, sampled after 36 months of ibrutinib treatment. The TCR was taken from a human donor with chronic lymphocytic leukemia. The CDR3 sequence: CASRRDRDSSGELFF. DNA for the CDR3: TGTGCCAGCAGAAGGGACAGGGACTCTTCCGGGGAGCTGTTTTTT.